This TCR beta chain emerged from a study of cytomegalovirus exposure and HLA in healthy donors. The PCR employed 60 Vbeta primers together with 13 Jbeta primers. Libraries were prepared by immunoSEQ multiplex PCR; TCRdb keeps only in-frame clonotypes and omits some of them. The sample contains 75,000 to 100,000 clones, over 70% of which appear only once. Germline values: CDR1 MNHEY, CDR2 SMNVEV (reference sequence). V dropped 1 base and J dropped 0; count of bases not matched to a gene: 4. CDR3 length: 18 residues. The chain recombines TRBV27 with TRBJ1-6; 9 bases are shared with TRBD1. The source material was PBMCs. This TCR was sampled from a young man in good health and CMV-seropositive. CDR3 protein: CASSLFGTGSSYNSPLHF. The CDR3 DNA sequence: TGTGCCAGCAGTTTATTTGGGACAGGGAGCTCCTATAATTCACCCCTCCACTTT.